The following is a T cell receptor beta chain sequence with its context. The germline V and J ends were trimmed by 0 bases and 1 base, with 7 bases remaining between them. From germline, CDR1 is MNHEY and CDR2 SVGEGT. The CDR3 has 15 amino acids. This specimen belongs to a study of blood T cell repertoires in COVID-19. Using immunoSEQ multiplex PCR, the repertoire was profiled, and TCRdb retains in-frame clones only, with some absent. This repertoire shows some 35,000 clones, 70% to 80% found once; its top ten account for around 29%. The TCR originated in an elderly man with acute or convalescent COVID-19. Sequencing used peripheral blood. The chain is built from TRBV6-2 or TRBV6-3 and TRBJ1-3; unclear D gene. For the CDR3, the DNA is TGTGCCAGCAGTTACTCGGCAGGATCTGGAAACACCATATATTTT. Amino acid sequence: CASSYSAGSGNTIYF.